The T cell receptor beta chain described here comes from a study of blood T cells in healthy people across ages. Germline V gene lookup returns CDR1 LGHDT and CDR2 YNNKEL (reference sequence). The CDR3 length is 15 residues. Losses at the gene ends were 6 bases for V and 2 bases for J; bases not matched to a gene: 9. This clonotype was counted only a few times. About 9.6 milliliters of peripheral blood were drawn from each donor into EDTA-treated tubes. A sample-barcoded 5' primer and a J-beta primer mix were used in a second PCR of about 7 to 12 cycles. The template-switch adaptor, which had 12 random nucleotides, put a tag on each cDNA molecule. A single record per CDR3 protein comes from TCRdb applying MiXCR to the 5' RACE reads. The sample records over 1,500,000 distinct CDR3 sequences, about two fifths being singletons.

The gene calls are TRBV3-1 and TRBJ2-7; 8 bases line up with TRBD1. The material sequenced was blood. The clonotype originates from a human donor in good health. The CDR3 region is CASSQTGTGTYEQYF. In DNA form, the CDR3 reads TGTGCCAGCAGTCAAACCGGGACAGGAACCTACGAGCAGTACTTC.